This TCR beta chain appears in the sequencing data of a study of T cell responses to AZD1222 COVID-19 vaccine (dated by TCRdb to about 2021). Background for the entire study: AZD1222 recipients with second doses at about 4 weeks or about 12 weeks were pooled, because spike-specific TCR depth and breadth did not differ between schedules. TCR sequencing was performed for 233 trial participants, of whom roughly 200 were given two doses of AZD1222 and some 26 were given two doses of MenACWY control vaccine. Enrollment into the trials was organized by age into subgroups of 18-55, 56-69 and 70-plus years, and those subgroups contained about 160, 30 and 59 TCR-sequenced participants, respectively.

This clone was detected only once. It has no known antigen specificity. Per-nucleotide qualities are absent, and no much larger clonotype sits a single base away. The CDR3 regions of human TCRbeta chains were subjected to immunosequencing. Per the source publication's procedure: TCRs in the repertoires were compared against a reference library of SARS-CoV-2-specific TCRs that had been generated with the MIRA antigen-specificity platform. Breadth was defined as the fraction of unique TCRs that were SARS-CoV-2-associated. Depth was defined as the fraction of total T cells that were SARS-CoV-2-associated. Using the MIRA data, every spike-specific TCR was mapped to the spike region that the TCR reacted to and assigned to either a CD4 or a CD8 class. Log10-transformed breadth and depth values were compared by one-way ANOVA with Sidak's multiple comparisons tests. TCRdb mirrors the immuneACCESS table, restricted to in-frame sequences. Some clones are absent from its copies; in checked studies, under half trace to an unresolved V gene, and the reason for the others is unknown. The DNA gave D and trimming, while V, J and clone size come from that table. Within this sample are roughly 100,000 clones, with around 90% of them counted one time only. The ten largest account for about 8.7% of the sample.

The sample's time point label, in plain terms: baseline before first vaccination. Vaccinee samples were obtained from the UK trials COV001 and COV002, which included a single-blind randomized controlled phase 2/3 trial of AZD1222 (ChAdOx1 nCoV-19) in healthy adults. For TCRbeta chain sequencing, PBMC samples from trial participants were taken at day 0 and at day 28 after the second dose. Broader findings and caveats from the paper: Nearly half of unique spike-specific TCRs reportedly recognized epitopes outside regions mutated in the B.1.351 and B.1.1.7 variants. A significant rise in spike-specific TCR breadth and depth was observed after two AZD1222 doses relative to day 0 and relative to MenACWY recipients. Participants were mostly white British and included more females than males, and it was suggested by the authors that clonal diversity may have been underestimated. Because no day 14 peak-response samples were available, repertoires were characterized only after the peak T cell response. The whole spike protein was spanned by vaccine-associated CD4 TCRs, and dominant responses were seen in regions 160-218 and 743-854. In the small 56-69-year group, the increase in depth fell short of significance, most likely because of low power. Conclusions about previously exposed vaccinees were limited because only six AZD1222 recipients were SARS-CoV-2 seropositive at baseline.

The CDR3 numbers 22 residues from cysteine through phenylalanine. Just the 66-base CDR3 DNA is kept, in frame starting at base 1. This TCR derives from an adult in good health. The sequence is built from TRBV21-1 and TRBJ2-5; TRBD2, the table's D call, lacks a check against the DNA. TRBV21-1 is deemed a pseudogene. Specimen: peripheral blood, collected on day 0 of AZD1222 vaccination. The DNA sequence follows: TGTGCCAGCAGCAAAGTACAGATAGGGGGCGAGCGTAGCGGGAGGGCGGATGAGACCCAGTACTTC. This sequence encodes CASSKVQIGGERSGRADETQYF.